Sequencing of this TCR beta chain was carried out in a study of control samples from healthy donors and cancer patients (dated by TCRdb to about 2020). Turning to this clone: Its antigen has not been determined. Nothing much larger sits one base from this clone, and base qualities are not available.

Library creation used the immunoSEQ multiplex PCR assay. TCRdb limited this immuneACCESS table to in-frame rearrangements with V and J called. A share of clones is missing; checked studies link under half to unresolved V genes, and the rest is unexplained. For this sample there are 110,000 to 150,000 clones; about nine tenths appear just once. The top ten constitute 4% to 5.5% of the sample. The CDR3 goes from the cysteine to the phenylalanine over 14 residues. The entry retains the CDR3 DNA only, 42 bases that are in frame from base 1. Based on the germline V gene, the CDR1 and CDR2 sequences are SGHTA and FQGNSA. Trimming takes 10 bases from V and 0 bases from J, and the germline ends sit 16 bases apart.

The sequence is built from TRBV7-2 and TRBJ2-7; 6 matching bases give a weak D call of TRBD2. Sequencing input: blood. The receptor comes from a man between 25 and 39 years old in good health. The CDR3 is CATTVGRSSYEQYF. Read as DNA, the sequence is TGTGCCACAACGGTGGGGAGGAGCTCCTACGAGCAGTACTTC.